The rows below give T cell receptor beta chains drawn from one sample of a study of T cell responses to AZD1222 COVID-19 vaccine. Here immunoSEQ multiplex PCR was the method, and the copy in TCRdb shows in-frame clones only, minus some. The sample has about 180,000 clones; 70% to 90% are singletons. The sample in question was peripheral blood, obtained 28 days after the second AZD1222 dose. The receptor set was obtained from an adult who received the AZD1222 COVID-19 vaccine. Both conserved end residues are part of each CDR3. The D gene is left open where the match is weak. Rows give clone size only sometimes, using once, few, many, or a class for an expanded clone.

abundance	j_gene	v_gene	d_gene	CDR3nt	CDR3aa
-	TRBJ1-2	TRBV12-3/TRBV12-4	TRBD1	TGTGCCAGCAGTTTAAAGACAGGGAATGGCTACACCTTC	CASSLKTGNGYTF
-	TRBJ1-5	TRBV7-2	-	TGTGCCAGCAGCTTAGCGCGGGATCAGCCCCAGCATTTT	CASSLARDQPQHF
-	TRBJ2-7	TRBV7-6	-	TGTGCCAGCAGCCCTGGGGGCTACGAGCAGTACTTC	CASSPGGYEQYF
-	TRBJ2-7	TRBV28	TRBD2	TGTGCCAGCAGTGCGTCGGGAGGGCCAATCCACGAGCAGTACTTC	CASSASGGPIHEQYF
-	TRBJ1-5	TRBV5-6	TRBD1	TGTGCCAGCAGCTTGGCTCGGACAGGGAGGGATCAGCCCCAGCATTTT	CASSLARTGRDQPQHF
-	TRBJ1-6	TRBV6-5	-	TGTGCCACGAAGTCGTCGCCGACCAATTCACCCCTCCACTTT	CATKSSPTNSPLHF
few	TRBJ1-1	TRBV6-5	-	TGTGCCAGCAGTCCGGGACAAGTGAACACTGAAGCTTTCTTT	CASSPGQVNTEAFF
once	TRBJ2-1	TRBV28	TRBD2	TGTGCCAGCAGTGCCCTAGCGGGAGGGCCCACTGAGCAGTTCTTC	CASSALAGGPTEQFF
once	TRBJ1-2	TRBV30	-	TGTGCCTGGAGTCGTCAGGCGAATGGCTACACCTTC	CAWSRQANGYTF
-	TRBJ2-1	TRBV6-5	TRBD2	TGTGCCAGCAGGGTCATGAGCGGGGTCTACAATGAGCAGTTCTTC	CASRVMSGVYNEQFF
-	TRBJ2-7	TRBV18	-	TGTGCCAGCTCCTCCGAGGGGACTCTCGAGCAGCACTTC	CASSSEGTLEQHF
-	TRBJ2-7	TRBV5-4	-	TGTGCCACCTCTCTGATGCTAGGGGGGGGCTCCTACGAGCAGTACTTC	CATSLMLGGGSYEQYF
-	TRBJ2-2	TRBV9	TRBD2	TGTGCCAGCAGCCTCACTAGCGGGAGGGAGCGCACCGGGGAGCTGTTTTTT	CASSLTSGRERTGELFF
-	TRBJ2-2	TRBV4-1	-	TGCGCCAGCAGCCAAGATCGACCCGGGGAGCTGTTTTTT	CASSQDRPGELFF
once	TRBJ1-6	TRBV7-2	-	TGTGCCAGCAGCTTAGGTGGGGGGGAGCTCTATAATTCACCCCTCCACTTT	CASSLGGGELYNSPLHF
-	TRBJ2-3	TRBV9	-	TGTGCCAGCAGCGTAGAGGTCAGGGAGACAGATACGCAGTATTTT	CASSVEVRETDTQYF
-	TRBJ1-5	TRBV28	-	TGTGCCAGCAGTTACCTCCGGGGTTCCAATCAGCCCCAGCATTTT	CASSYLRGSNQPQHF
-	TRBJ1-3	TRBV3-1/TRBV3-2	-	TGTGCCAGCAGCCTGGCAGTCTCCGGAAACACCATATATTTT	CASSLAVSGNTIYF
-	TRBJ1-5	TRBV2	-	TGTGCCAGCAGTGAAGCGCGCGATCAGCCCCAGCATTTT	CASSEARDQPQHF
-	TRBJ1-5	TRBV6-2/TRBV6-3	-	TGTGCCAGCAGTTACATCAGTGACTCTTCTCAGCCCCAGCATTTT	CASSYISDSSQPQHF
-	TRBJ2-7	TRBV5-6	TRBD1	TGTGCCAGCAGCTCTCGCGGGACAGGGGTCCCCTACGAGCAGTACTTC	CASSSRGTGVPYEQYF
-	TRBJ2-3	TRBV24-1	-	TGTGCCACCAGTGAGAGGGGGGCACCGGGGGATACGCAGTATTTT	CATSERGAPGDTQYF
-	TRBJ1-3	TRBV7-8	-	TGTGCCAGCAGCTTAGTGGGGACACCTGACCACTCTGGAAACACCATATATTTT	CASSLVGTPDHSGNTIYF
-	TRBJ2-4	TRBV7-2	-	TGTGCCAGCAGCCCTCCTCGAGGGGACATTCAGTACTTC	CASSPPRGDIQYF
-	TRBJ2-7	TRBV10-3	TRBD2	TGTGCCATCAGTGAGGCTAGCGGGAGGGTCTACGAGCAGTACTTC	CAISEASGRVYEQYF
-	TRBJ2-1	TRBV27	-	TGTGCCAGCAGTTTAGTTGGGAGACGGTCCAATGAGCAGTTCTTC	CASSLVGRRSNEQFF
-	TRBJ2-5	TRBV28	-	TGTGCCAGCAGTCCTCAGAGAGGGGCTCCTGAAGAGACCCAGTACTTC	CASSPQRGAPEETQYF
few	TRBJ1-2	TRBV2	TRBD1	TGTGCCAGCACTCCGGACAGGCAGTATGGCTACACCTTC	CASTPDRQYGYTF
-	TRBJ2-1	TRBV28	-	TGTGCCAGCAGTTTATCACACAGGGGAGGGGAGCAGTTCTTC	CASSLSHRGGEQFF
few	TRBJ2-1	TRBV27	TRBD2	TGTGCCAGCAGTTTAATGGGCGGGAGGTCGCAGTTCTTC	CASSLMGGRSQFF
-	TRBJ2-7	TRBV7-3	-	TGTGCCAGCAGCTCCAACCGACAGTCCTACGAGCAGTACTTC	CASSSNRQSYEQYF
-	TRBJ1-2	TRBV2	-	TGTGCCAGCTCCGGGGGCAGCCTTAACCTTGGCTATGGCTACACCTTC	CASSGGSLNLGYGYTF
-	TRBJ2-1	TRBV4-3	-	TGCGCCAGCAGCCAAGATAACGGCAAGGATAATGAGCAGTTCTTC	CASSQDNGKDNEQFF
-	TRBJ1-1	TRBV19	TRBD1	TGTGCCAGCATTGAATTGGGACAGCCGAACACTGAAGCTTTCTTT	CASIELGQPNTEAFF
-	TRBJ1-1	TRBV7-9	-	TGTGCCAGCAGCTTTTCCACAGTGAACACTGAAGCTTTCTTT	CASSFSTVNTEAFF
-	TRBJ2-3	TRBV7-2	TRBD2	TGTGCCAGCAGCGTACGGACTAGCGGGAGGGCCGGGGGCACAGATACGCAGTATTTT	CASSVRTSGRAGGTDTQYF
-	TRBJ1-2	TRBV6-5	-	TGTGCCAGCAGTCCCAGGACCAACTATGGCTACACCTTC	CASSPRTNYGYTF
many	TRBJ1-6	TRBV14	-	TGTGCCAGCAGCCAAGTTATGACAGTAAATTCACCCCTCCACTTT	CASSQVMTVNSPLHF
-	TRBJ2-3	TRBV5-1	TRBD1	TGCGCCAGCAGCTTCTCCGGGACAGGGGGTAGGGATACGCAGTATTTT	CASSFSGTGGRDTQYF
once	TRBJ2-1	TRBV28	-	TGTGCCAGCAGTCCGGGACTTTTCTCGAAGAGTGGTGAGCAGTTCTTC	CASSPGLFSKSGEQFF
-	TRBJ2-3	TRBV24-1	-	TGTGCCACCAGTGACCCCACTGTGATATATACGCAGTATTTT	CATSDPTVIYTQYF
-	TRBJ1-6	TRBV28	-	TGTGCCAGCGGGGACCCCAGCTCCTATAATTCACCCCTCCACTTT	CASGDPSSYNSPLHF
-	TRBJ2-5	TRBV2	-	TGTGCCAGCAGTGCGGGGCCAGCGGCAGAGACCCAGTACTTC	CASSAGPAAETQYF
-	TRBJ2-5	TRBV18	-	TGTGCCAGCTCACCACCGACCCAAGAGACCCAGTACTTC	CASSPPTQETQYF
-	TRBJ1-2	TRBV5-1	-	TGCGCCAGCAGCTTGGGGGGTGTTTATGGCTACACCTTC	CASSLGGVYGYTF
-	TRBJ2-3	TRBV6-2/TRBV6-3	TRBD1	TGTGCCAGCAGCTCCCGGACAGGGAAAGGCACAGATACGCAGTATTTT	CASSSRTGKGTDTQYF
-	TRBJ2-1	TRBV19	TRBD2	TGTGCCAGTAGTACCCTCCAACTTCTAGCGGAGACCTACAATGAGCAGTTCTTC	CASSTLQLLAETYNEQFF
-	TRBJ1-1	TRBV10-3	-	TGTGCCTCCTCGACAGCCAACACTGAAGCTTTCTTT	CASSTANTEAFF
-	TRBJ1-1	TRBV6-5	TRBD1	TGTGCCAGCAGTCCTACAGGGGCCACTGAAGCTTTCTTT	CASSPTGATEAFF